This T cell receptor beta chain was identified during a study of T cell responses to AZD1222 COVID-19 vaccine. CDR3 length: 13 residues. Trimming removed 2 bases at V and 2 bases at J, with 6 bases between. Germline CDR1 and CDR2: SGHTA and FQGTGA. Method: immunoSEQ multiplex PCR; TCRdb's copy keeps in-frame clones and lacks some. The sample holds 94,000 or so clones, about 89% seen once. The study, taken as a whole, reports: Nearly half of spike-specific TCRs reportedly target variant regions that are unmutated in the B.1.351 and B.1.1.7 variants. Increases in Spike-specific TCR breadth and depth were seen after two AZD1222 doses. Spike-wide vaccine-associated CD4 TCRs dominated at 160-218 and 743-854.

Concerning this clone: Its antigen is unknown.

The genes are TRBV7-3 and TRBJ1-1; D gene ambiguous. The sequencing used peripheral blood, collected on day 0 of AZD1222 vaccination. The receptor was derived from an adult in good health. The CDR3 loop reads CASSLGRNTEAFF. DNA of the CDR3: TGTGCCAGCAGCTTAGGGAGAAACACTGAAGCTTTCTTT.